The T cell receptor beta chain described here comes from a study of blood T cell repertoires in COVID-19. Study details: The United States, Italy and Spain provided the acute and convalescent COVID-19 samples. T cells, B-cell-depleted T cells, or PBMCs supplied cDNA or gDNA.

This clone was observed once. Authors' data handling: From reference gene primer amplification, estimates of nucleated cell counts were derived. TCRdb keeps only in-frame clones here, not all; method: immunoSEQ multiplex PCR. Clone size and the V and J calls come from that table; the DNA yielded D and trimming. Of 250,000 to 300,000 clones in the sample, approximately 83% were seen once. V gave up 2 bases and J gave up 6 bases, with 9 bases separating them. The germline gives CDR1 SGHTA, CDR2 FQGTGA. This CDR3 region has 13 residues. The specimen sequenced was peripheral blood. The origin of this receptor is a woman in her 70s with acute or convalescent COVID-19. V is TRBV7-3 and J is TRBJ2-3; D possibly corresponds to TRBD1 (5 bases). The CDR3 DNA reads as TGTGCCAGCAGCTTAGCCAGGGTTGATACGCAGTATTTT. Its translation is CASSLARVDTQYF.